This TCR beta chain was documented in a study of shared clonotypes between healthy human individuals (dated by TCRdb to about 2020). General notes on the study: Three men and a couple of women, aged 18 to 49 years, made up the cohort. For each donor, CD4 naive and CD4 memory were each given three plates, CD8 naive was given two plates, and CD8 memory was given one plate. To estimate repertoire size and how much clonotypes are shared between individuals, the study performed deep sequencing of blood TCR repertoires from roughly five healthy adults. Libraries were prepared and TCR repertoires were sequenced by different laboratories using diverse techniques, in order to increase sequencing depth and limit assay-specific biases. Each donor's leukapheresis produced roughly between roughly 0.94 and 9.5 billion PBMCs. Broader findings and caveats from the paper: Compared with non-shared clonotypes, clonotypes shared by all four sorted-subset donors had higher generation probabilities. Pairwise subsampling indicated that sequencing depth was expected to affect the degree of clonotype sharing among donors. Even with the large sequencing depth, rarefaction of the sorted-subset datasets indicated that sequencing was incomplete. Sharing across a few donors was observed for about 4.8% of naive CD4, over 3% of naive CD8, about 2.3% of memory CD4, and around 0.4% of memory CD8 clonotypes. The genetic and exposure-history diversity represented was limited by the small number of donors. Sampling was restricted to blood, and TCR repertoires in tissue are likely to differ from TCR repertoires in blood. Estimated clonotype richness was generally larger for naive than for memory subsets.

CD8 naive samples were CD45RO-negative cells positively selected for CCR7, giving a CD45RA+CCR7+ population that excluded TemRA cells. The donors were healthy, HIV-negative adults with no recently reported acute infections or vaccinations. All donors were Caucasian adults living in Nashville, Tennessee, USA. Blood was collected by leukapheresis, and PBMCs were isolated by Ficoll-Histopaque density gradient centrifugation and then cryopreserved in liquid nitrogen vapor phase. Analytical flow cytometry was used to check the purity and quantity of each magnetically sorted T cell population. From each sorted fraction, genomic DNA was isolated and quantified by UV absorbance on a Nanodrop 2000c. Based on the germline V gene (reference sequence), the CDR1 and CDR2 sequences are MNHEY and SMNVEV. The CDR3, cysteine through phenylalanine, is 14 amino acids long. Just CDR3 DNA is preserved here, 42 bases in frame from base 1. V is cut by 5 bases and J by 3 bases, and the space between the germline ends is 13 bases.

TCR CDR3 regions were amplified from genomic DNA by multiplex PCR using the deep immunoSEQ assay. Extracted genomic DNA from each cell subset was distributed evenly across all wells of several immunoSEQ 96-well plates, and each plate was treated as a replicate. Each replicate PCR for sorted subsets received roughly 0.2 ug genomic DNA, equal to 28,000 or so T cell genomes. Purified libraries were measured with a Qubit 3.0 fluorometer, size-checked on a Bioanalyzer 2100, and measured again with the KAPA Library Quantification kit. Every immunoSEQ 96-well plate was sequenced on a separate single-read 150-cycle Illumina NextSeq 550 flow cell. The published analysis was carried out like this. Because the immunoSEQ output included only junctional sequences and no quality scores, the filtering could not be the same as the filtering used for full-length reads. Sequences were annotated with PyIR, a Python wrapper for IgBLAST v1.9, and V/J genes and CDR3 were assigned using IMGT germline references. Reads were removed for weak V/J assignments (E-value above 1e-6), missing CDR3, stop codons, out-of-frame junctions, or ambiguous translated residues. V3J clonotypes were defined by identical inferred V gene, J gene, and CDR3 amino acid sequence. Percentage overlap between repertoires was calculated by dividing the number of shared unique clonotypes by the size of the smaller repertoire. RTK rarefaction, the Chao1 estimator, and Recon v2.1 estimates of unobserved clonotypes were used to assess repertoire richness. OLGA was used to compute generation probabilities for all TCRbeta clonotypes that the gDNA method yielded from several donors. The table was pulled from immuneACCESS by TCRdb, which kept in-frame rearrangements only. Such tables lose some clones; where checked, under half of the loss comes from unresolved V genes, and the rest has no known cause. That table is the source of V, J and clone size, and D and trimming were worked out from the DNA. This sample is represented by about 2.2 million clones; approximately 94% of them were singletons. The ten largest clones represent 1.5% to 2% of the sample.

As regards this clone: The antigen it binds to is not known. There are no base qualities to consult, and no much larger clone falls within one base.

The chain is encoded by TRBV27 joined to TRBJ1-1; the D gene identity is not certain. Sequencing input: naive CD8+ T cells from PBMCs. This specimen's cell subset or site label, per the study, means: CD45RA+CCR7+. This TCR was recovered from a man younger than 35 in good health. Some clones in this sample may be carry-over from other donors' samples. CDR3 sequence: CASSVSAEDTEAFF. In nucleotides, the sequence is TGTGCCAGCAGTGTTTCAGCGGAGGACACTGAAGCTTTCTTT.